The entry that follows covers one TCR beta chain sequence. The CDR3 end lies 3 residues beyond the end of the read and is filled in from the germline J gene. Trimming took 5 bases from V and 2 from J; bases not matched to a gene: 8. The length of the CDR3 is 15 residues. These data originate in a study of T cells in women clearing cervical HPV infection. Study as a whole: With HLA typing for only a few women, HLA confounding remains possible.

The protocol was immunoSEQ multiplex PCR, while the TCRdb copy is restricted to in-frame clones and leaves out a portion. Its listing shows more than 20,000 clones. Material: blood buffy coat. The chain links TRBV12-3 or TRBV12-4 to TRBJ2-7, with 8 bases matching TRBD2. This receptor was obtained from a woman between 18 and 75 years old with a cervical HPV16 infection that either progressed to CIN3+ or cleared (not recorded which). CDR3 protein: CASSGGSGSTYEQYF. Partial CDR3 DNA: TGTGCCAGCAGTGGGGGGAGCGGGAGCACCTACGAG.